These T cell receptor beta chains were read from a single sample in a study of T cell responses to AZD1222 COVID-19 vaccine. Clones were read by immunoSEQ multiplex PCR, and TCRdb kept only the in-frame ones, dropping some. The sample includes around 20,000 clones, approximately 80% of them seen just once. Sequences were derived from peripheral blood, sampled 28 days after the second AZD1222 dose. These receptors were obtained from an adult who received the AZD1222 COVID-19 vaccine. Both conserved end residues are part of each CDR3. The D gene is left open where the match is weak. Clone size, where shown, is once, few, many, or a class for clones that have expanded.

TRBJ2-7 | TRBV5-6 | NA | large | TGTGCCAGCAGCTTGGAATCGGCGTACGGGCAGTACTTC | CASSLESAYGQYF
TRBJ2-5 | TRBV18 | TRBD1 | NA | TGTGCCAGCTCACCGAATGCCGGGACAGGGGGAGAGACCCAGTACTTC | CASSPNAGTGGETQYF
TRBJ1-2 | TRBV6-2/TRBV6-3 | NA | NA | TGTGCCAGCAGTTACTCGACCGGGTATAACTATGGCTACACCTTC | CASSYSTGYNYGYTF
TRBJ1-6 | TRBV7-9 | NA | NA | TGTGCCAGCAGCTTAGGACAGACGAATTCACCCCTCCACTTT | CASSLGQTNSPLHF
TRBJ2-7 | TRBV6-1 | NA | few | TGTGCCAGCAGTGATTGGGGACCCGGGTACGAGCAGTACTTC | CASSDWGPGYEQYF
TRBJ1-6 | TRBV18 | NA | NA | TGTGCCAGCTCCCAACAGGGTAATTCACCCCTCCACTTT | CASSQQGNSPLHF
TRBJ2-5 | TRBV27 | NA | NA | TGTGCCAGCAGTTTAACCGTGGGTTTTGGGGAAGCATCAGGACAAGAGACCCAGTACTTC | CASSLTVGFGEASGQETQYF
TRBJ1-4 | TRBV7-8 | TRBD1 | NA | TGTGCCAGCAGCCTGAACCGGGACAGGGTAAATGAAAAACTGTTTTTT | CASSLNRDRVNEKLFF
TRBJ1-1 | TRBV30 | NA | NA | TGTGCCTGGAGGGCCCTAGGCACTCAGAACACTGAAGCTTTCTTT | CAWRALGTQNTEAFF
TRBJ2-5 | TRBV12-5 | TRBD1 | NA | TGTGCTAGTGGCTCGGGACAGGTCGGTAAAGAGACCCAGTACTTC | CASGSGQVGKETQYF
TRBJ2-1 | TRBV7-2 | NA | NA | TGTGCCAGCAGCTTAGAGGGGGGAAGTGAGCAGTTCTTC | CASSLEGGSEQFF
TRBJ2-1 | TRBV5-4 | TRBD1 | NA | TGTGCCAGCAGGTTACAGGGGAGATGGGAGTACAATGAGCAGTTCTTC | CASRLQGRWEYNEQFF
TRBJ2-2 | TRBV10-3 | TRBD1 | NA | TGTGCCACGATCCCCCGGACAGGGGGACAAAACACCGGGGAGCTGTTTTTT | CATIPRTGGQNTGELFF